The T cell receptor beta chain under discussion was sequenced for a study of blood T cell repertoires in COVID-19. The germline V gene encodes CDR1 SGHRS and CDR2 YFSETQ. With 2 bases clipped from V and 7 bases from J, the junction kept 8 bases outside the gene matches. This CDR3 comprises 15 residues. TCRdb's table, derived via immunoSEQ multiplex PCR, lists solely in-frame clones and lacks some. This table has 180,000 or so clones, around 82% appearing once. The chain is built from TRBV5-1 and TRBJ1-4; TRBD1 agrees at 7 bases. The specimen was peripheral blood. This clonotype originated in an elderly woman with acute or convalescent COVID-19. The CDR3 here is CASSFEGATGEKLFF. For the CDR3, the DNA is TGCGCCAGCAGCTTCGAGGGGGCTACGGGTGAAAAACTGTTTTTT.